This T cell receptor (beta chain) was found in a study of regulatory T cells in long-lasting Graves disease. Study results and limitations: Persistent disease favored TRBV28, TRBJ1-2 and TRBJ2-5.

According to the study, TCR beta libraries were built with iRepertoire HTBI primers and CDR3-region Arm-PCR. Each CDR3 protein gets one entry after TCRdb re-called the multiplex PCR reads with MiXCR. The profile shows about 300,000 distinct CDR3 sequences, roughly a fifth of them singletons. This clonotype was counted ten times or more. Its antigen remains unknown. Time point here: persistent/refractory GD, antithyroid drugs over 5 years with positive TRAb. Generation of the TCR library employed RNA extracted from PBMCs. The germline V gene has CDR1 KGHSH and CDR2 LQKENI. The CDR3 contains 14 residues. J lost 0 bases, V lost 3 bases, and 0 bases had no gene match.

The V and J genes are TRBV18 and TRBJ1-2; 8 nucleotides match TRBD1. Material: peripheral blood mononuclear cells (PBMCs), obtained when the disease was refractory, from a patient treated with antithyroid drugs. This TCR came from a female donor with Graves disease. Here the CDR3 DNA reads TGTGCCAGCTCACCGGACAGGGCTAACTATGGCTACACCTTC. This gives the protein CASSPDRANYGYTF.